This T cell receptor (beta chain) came from a study of blood T cell repertoires in COVID-19. Study in general: Samples taken during acute and convalescent COVID-19 were collected in the United States, Italy and Spain. From T cells, B-cell-depleted T cells, or PBMCs came the material, which was cDNA or gDNA.

Method: immunoSEQ multiplex PCR; TCRdb's copy keeps in-frame clones and lacks some. The sample yields 150,000 to 200,000 clones, just over 85% seen once. Note on this clone: Germline is not matched at one junction end, which may reflect a read error.

CDR1 and CDR2 (germline): SGHAT, FQDESV (reference sequence). The CDR3 loop spans 15 amino acids. This chain connects TRBV11-1 to TRBJ2-5; D possibly corresponds to TRBD2 (6 bases). The receptor was isolated from a man aged 50 to 60 with active or convalescent COVID-19. Sequenced material: peripheral blood. The CDR3 sequence is CASSPRRTTEEIQYF. The CDR3 DNA is TGTGCCAGCAGCCCCAGAAGGACTACTGAAGAGATCCAGTACTTC.